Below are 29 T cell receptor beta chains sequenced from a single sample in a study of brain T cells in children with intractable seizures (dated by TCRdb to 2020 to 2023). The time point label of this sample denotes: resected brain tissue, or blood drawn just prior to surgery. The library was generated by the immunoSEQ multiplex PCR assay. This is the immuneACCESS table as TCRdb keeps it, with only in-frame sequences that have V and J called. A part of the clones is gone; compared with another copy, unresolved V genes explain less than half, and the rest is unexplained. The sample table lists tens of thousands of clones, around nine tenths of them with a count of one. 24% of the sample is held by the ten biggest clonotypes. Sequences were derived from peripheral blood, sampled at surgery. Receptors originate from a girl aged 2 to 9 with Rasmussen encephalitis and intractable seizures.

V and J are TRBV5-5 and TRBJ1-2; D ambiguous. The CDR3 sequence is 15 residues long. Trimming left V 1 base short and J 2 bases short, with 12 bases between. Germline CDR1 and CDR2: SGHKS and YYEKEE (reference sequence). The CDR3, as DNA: TGTGCCAGCAGCTTGAAGGCAGGCGACAACTATGGCTACACCTTC. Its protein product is CASSLKAGDNYGYTF. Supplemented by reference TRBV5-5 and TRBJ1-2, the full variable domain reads DAGVTQSPTHLIKTRGQQVTLRCSPISGHKSVSWYQQVLGQGPQFIFQYYEKEERGRGNFPDRFSARQFPNYSSELNVNALLLGDSALYLCASSLKAGDNYGYTFGSGTRLTVV.

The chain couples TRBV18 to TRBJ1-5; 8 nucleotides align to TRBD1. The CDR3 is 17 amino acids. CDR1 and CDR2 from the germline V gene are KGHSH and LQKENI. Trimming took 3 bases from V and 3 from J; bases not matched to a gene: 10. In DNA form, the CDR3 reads TGTGCCAGCTCACCGGTAAGGACAGGGCTACACAATCAGCCCCAGCATTTT. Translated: CASSPVRTGLHNQPQHF. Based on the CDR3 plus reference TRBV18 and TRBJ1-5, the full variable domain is NAGVMQNPRHLVRRRGQEARLRCSPMKGHSHVYWYRQLPEEGLKFMVYLQKENIIDESGMPKERFSAEFPKEGPSILRIQQVVRGDSAAYFCASSPVRTGLHNQPQHFGDGTRLSIL.

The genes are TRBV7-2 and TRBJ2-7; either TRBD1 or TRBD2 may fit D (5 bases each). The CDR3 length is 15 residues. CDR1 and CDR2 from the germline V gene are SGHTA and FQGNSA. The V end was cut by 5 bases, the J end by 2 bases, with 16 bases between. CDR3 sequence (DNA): TGTGCCAGCAGCCCCTCACTAGGGGTAACCTACGAGCAGTACTTC. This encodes CASSPSLGVTYEQYF.

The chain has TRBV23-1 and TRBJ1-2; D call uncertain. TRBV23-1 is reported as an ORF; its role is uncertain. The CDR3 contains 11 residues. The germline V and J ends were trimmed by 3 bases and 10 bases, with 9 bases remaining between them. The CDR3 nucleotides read TGCGCCAGCAGTCATTATTCTACCTACACCTTC. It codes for CASSHYSTYTF.

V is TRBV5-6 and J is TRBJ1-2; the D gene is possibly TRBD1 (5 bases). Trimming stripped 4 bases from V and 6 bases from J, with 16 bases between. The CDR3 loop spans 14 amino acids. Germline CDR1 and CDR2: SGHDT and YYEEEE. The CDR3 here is CASSPGTSGDGYTF. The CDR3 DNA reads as TGTGCCAGCAGCCCCGGGACCAGTGGAGATGGCTACACCTTC.

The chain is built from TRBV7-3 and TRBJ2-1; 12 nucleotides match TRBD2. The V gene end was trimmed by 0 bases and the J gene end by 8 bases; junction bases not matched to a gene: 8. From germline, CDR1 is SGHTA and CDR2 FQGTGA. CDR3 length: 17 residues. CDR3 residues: CASSLTPRLAGVDEQFF. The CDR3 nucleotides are TGTGCCAGCAGCTTAACGCCTCGACTAGCGGGAGTTGATGAGCAGTTCTTC.

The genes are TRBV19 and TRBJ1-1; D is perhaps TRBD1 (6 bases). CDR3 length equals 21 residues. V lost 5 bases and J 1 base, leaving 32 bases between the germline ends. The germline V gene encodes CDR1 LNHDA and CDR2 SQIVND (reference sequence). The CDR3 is CASSSKPPAGARAMGNTEAFF. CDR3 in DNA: TGTGCCAGTAGTTCCAAGCCCCCCGCAGGGGCACGTGCCATGGGGAACACTGAAGCTTTCTTT. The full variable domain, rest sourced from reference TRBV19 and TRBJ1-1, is DGGITQSPKYLFRKEGQNVTLSCEQNLNHDAMYWYRQDPGQGLRLIYYSQIVNDFQKGDIAEGYSVSREKKESFPLTVTSAQKNPTAFYLCASSSKPPAGARAMGNTEAFFGQGTRLTVV.

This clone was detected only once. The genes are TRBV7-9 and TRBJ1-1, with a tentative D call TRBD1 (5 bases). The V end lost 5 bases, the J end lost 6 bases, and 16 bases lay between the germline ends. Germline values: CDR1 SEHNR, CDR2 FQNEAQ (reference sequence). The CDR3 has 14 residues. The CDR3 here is CASSPPGLDAEAFF. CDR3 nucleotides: TGTGCCAGCAGCCCCCCGGGACTCGATGCTGAAGCTTTCTTT.

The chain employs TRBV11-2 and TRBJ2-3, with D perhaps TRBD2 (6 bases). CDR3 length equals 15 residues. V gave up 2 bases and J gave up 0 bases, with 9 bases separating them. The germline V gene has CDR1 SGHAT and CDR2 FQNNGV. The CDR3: CASSLYGRSTDTQYF. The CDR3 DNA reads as TGTGCCAGCAGCTTATACGGGAGAAGCACAGATACGCAGTATTTT.

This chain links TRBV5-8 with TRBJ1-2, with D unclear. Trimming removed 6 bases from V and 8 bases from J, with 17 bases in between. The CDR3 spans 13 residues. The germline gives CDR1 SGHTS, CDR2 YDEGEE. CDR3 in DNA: TGTGCCAGCACCTTAAGGAGGGTCCGCGGCTACACCTTC. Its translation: CASTLRRVRGYTF.

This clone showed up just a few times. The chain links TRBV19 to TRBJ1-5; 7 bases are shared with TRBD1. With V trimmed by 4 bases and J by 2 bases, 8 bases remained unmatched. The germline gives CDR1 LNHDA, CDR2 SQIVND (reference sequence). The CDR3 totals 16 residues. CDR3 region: CASSTRAGTGNQPQHF. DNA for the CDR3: TGTGCCAGTAGTACGAGAGCCGGGACAGGCAATCAGCCCCAGCATTTT. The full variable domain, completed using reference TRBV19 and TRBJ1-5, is DGGITQSPKYLFRKEGQNVTLSCEQNLNHDAMYWYRQDPGQGLRLIYYSQIVNDFQKGDIAEGYSVSREKKESFPLTVTSAQKNPTAFYLCASSTRAGTGNQPQHFGDGTRLSIL.

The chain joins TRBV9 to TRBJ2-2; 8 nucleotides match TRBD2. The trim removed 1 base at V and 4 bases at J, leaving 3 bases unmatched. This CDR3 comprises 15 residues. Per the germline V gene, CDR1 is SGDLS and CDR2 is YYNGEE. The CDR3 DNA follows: TGTGCCAGCAGCGTAACTAGCGGAGGCACCGGGGAGCTGTTTTTT. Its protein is CASSVTSGGTGELFF.

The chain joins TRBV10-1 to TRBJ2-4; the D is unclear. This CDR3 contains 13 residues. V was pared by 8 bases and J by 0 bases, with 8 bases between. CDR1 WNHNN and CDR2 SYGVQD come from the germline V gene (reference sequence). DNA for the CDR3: TGCGCCAGCGGACCCCTAGCCAAAAACATTCAGTACTTC. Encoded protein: CASGPLAKNIQYF.

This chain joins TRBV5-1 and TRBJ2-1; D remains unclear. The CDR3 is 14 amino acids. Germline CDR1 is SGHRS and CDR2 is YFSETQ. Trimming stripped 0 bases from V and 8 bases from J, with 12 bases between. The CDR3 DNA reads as TGCGCCAGCAGCTTGGTTGGTTTTAATTATGAGCAGTTCTTC. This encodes CASSLVGFNYEQFF.

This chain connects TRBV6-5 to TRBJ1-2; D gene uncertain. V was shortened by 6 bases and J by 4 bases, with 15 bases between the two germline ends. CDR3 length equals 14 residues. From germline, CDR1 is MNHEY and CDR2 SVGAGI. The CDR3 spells CASRLDPTGYGYTF. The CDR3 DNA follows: TGTGCCAGCAGACTCGACCCTACTGGCTATGGCTACACCTTC.

CDR3 in amino acids: CASSLPSGGATGELFF. The CDR3 nucleotides read TGTGCCAGCAGTTTACCTAGCGGGGGGGCCACCGGGGAGCTGTTTTTT. This chain joins TRBV28 and TRBJ2-2; 12 bases map to TRBD2. This CDR3 region has 16 residues. CDR1 MDHEN and CDR2 SYDVKM come from the germline V gene. V dropped 2 bases and J dropped 4; count of bases not matched to a gene: 2. The variable domain in full, completed from reference TRBV28 and TRBJ2-2, reads DVKVTQSSRYLVKRTGEKVFLECVQDMDHENMFWYRQDPGLGLRLIYFSYDVKMKEKGDIPEGYSVSREKKERFSLILESASTNQTSMYLCASSLPSGGATGELFFGEGSRLTVL.

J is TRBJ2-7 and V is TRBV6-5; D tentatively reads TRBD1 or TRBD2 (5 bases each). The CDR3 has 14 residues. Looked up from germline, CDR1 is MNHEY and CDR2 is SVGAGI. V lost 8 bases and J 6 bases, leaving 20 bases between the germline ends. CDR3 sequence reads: CASFGANPALEQYF. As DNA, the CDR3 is TGTGCCAGCTTCGGGGCCAATCCGGCCCTCGAGCAGTACTTC.

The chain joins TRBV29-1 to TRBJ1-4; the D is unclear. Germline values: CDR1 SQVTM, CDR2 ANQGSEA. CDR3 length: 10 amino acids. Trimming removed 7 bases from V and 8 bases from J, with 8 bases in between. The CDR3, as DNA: TGCAGCGCGCGTAAAGAAAAACTGTTTTTT. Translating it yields CSARKEKLFF.

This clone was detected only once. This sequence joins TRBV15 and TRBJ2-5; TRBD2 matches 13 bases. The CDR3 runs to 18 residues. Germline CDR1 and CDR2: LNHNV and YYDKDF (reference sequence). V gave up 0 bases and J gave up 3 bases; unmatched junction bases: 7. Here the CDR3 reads CATSRDRTSGSGEETQYF. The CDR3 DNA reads TGTGCCACCAGCAGAGATCGGACTAGCGGGAGCGGGGAAGAGACCCAGTACTTC.

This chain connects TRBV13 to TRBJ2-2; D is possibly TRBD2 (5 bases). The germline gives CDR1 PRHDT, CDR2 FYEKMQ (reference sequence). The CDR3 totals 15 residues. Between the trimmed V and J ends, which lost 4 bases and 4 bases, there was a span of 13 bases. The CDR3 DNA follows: TGTGCCAGCAGCTCAGGTCTAGCCCGCACCGGGGAGCTGTTTTTT. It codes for CASSSGLARTGELFF.

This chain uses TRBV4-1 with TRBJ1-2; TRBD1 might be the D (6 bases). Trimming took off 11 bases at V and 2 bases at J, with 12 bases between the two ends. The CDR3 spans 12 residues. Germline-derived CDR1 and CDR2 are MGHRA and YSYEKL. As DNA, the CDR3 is TGCGCCGCGTGGGGGCGGAACTATGGCTACACCTTC. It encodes CAAWGRNYGYTF.

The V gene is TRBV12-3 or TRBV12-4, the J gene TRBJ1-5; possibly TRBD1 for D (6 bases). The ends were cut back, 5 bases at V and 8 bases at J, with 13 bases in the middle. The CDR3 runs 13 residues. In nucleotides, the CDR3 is TGTGCCAGCAGTCCCTCGGACAGAGAGCCCCAGCATTTT. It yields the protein CASSPSDREPQHF.

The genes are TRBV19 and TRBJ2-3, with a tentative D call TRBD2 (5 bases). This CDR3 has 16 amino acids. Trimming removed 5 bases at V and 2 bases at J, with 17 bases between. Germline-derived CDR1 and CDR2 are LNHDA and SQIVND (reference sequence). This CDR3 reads CASSPLTGSFTDTQYF. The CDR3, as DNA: TGTGCCAGTAGTCCCCTAACGGGGTCCTTCACAGATACGCAGTATTTT.

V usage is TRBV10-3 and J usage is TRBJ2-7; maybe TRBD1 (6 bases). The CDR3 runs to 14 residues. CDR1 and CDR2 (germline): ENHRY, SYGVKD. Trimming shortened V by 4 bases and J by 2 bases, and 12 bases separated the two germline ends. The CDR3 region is CAISGQDVPYEQYF. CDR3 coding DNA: TGTGCCATCAGTGGACAGGACGTTCCCTACGAGCAGTACTTC.

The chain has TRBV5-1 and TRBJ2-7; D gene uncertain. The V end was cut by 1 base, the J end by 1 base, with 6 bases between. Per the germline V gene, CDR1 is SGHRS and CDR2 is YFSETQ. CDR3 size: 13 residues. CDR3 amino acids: CASSLRRSYEQYF. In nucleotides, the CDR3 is TGCGCCAGCAGCTTGCGACGGTCCTACGAGCAGTACTTC.

CDR3 coding DNA: TGTGCCAGCAGTCCCGCCAAGAGGTTCACTGAAGCTTTCTTT. Its protein is CASSPAKRFTEAFF. The chain couples TRBV6-5 to TRBJ1-1; D not certain. Per the germline V gene, CDR1 is MNHEY and CDR2 is SVGAGI. The CDR3 loop spans 14 amino acids. Trimming stripped 5 bases from V and 4 bases from J, with 14 bases between.

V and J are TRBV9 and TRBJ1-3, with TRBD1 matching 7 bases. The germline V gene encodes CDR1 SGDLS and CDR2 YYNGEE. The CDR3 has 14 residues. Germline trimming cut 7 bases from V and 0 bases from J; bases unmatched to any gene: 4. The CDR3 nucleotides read TGTGCCAGCGGGGCAGGGGGCTCTGGAAACACCATATATTTT. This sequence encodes CASGAGGSGNTIYF. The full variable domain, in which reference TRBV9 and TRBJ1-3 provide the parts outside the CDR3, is DSGVTQTPKHLITATGQRVTLRCSPRSGDLSVYWYQQSLDQGLQFLIQYYNGEERAKGNILERFSAQQFPDLHSELNLSSLELGDSALYFCASGAGGSGNTIYFGEGSWLTVV.

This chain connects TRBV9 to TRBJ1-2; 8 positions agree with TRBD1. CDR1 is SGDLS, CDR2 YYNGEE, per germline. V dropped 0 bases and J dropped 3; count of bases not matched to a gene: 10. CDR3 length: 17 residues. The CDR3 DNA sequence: TGTGCCAGCAGCGTAGGGGGCCGGGCAGGGGGCGACTATGGCTACACCTTC. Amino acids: CASSVGGRAGGDYGYTF.

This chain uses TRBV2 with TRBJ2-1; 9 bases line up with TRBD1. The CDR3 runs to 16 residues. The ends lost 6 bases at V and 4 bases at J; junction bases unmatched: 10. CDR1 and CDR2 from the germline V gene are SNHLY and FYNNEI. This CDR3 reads CASSPGGQGTYNEQFF. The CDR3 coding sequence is TGTGCCAGCAGCCCTGGGGGACAGGGAACATACAATGAGCAGTTCTTC.